This passage covers 21 T cell receptor beta chains from one sample sequenced in a study of shared clonotypes between healthy human individuals. The repertoire was sequenced with immunoSEQ multiplex PCR; TCRdb's copy has only in-frame clones and lacks some. The table shows roughly 650,000 clones, with more than 95% occurring only once. Sequencing was carried out using naive CD4+ T cells sorted from blood. Specified subset: CD45RA+ positively selected. The origin of the receptors is a woman aged 25 to 39 in good health.

The rearrangement links TRBV29-1 to TRBJ2-7; 8 bases are a match to TRBD2. The CDR3 covers 13 residues. Losses at the gene ends were 6 bases for V and 5 bases for J; bases not matched to a gene: 9. Germline loops: CDR1 SQVTM, CDR2 ANQGSEA. The DNA for the CDR3 is TGCAGCGTCATCAGTCGGGGGGGCCACGAGCAGTACTTC. This encodes CSVISRGGHEQYF.

J is TRBJ1-1 and V is TRBV11-2; 7 bases line up with TRBD1. Germline CDR1 is SGHAT and CDR2 is FQNNGV. The CDR3 has 15 residues. V lost 5 bases to trimming and J lost 0 bases; unmatched junction nucleotides: 6. The CDR3: CASSGQQGLNTEAFF. The CDR3 bases are TGTGCCAGCAGCGGACAACAGGGGTTGAACACTGAAGCTTTCTTT.

This clone was seen a single time. CDR3 sequence: CASSQDSRGPSLLVDEQFF. CDR3 DNA: TGCGCCAGCAGCCAAGATAGTCGTGGGCCCAGCCTACTAGTCGATGAGCAGTTCTTC. The chain recombines TRBV4-1 with TRBJ2-1; possible D gene TRBD2, 5 bases. The CDR3 extends over 19 amino acids. Germline values: CDR1 MGHRA, CDR2 YSYEKL. Deletions cut 0 bases from V and 8 bases from J, with 26 bases between.

This sequence joins TRBV2 and TRBJ2-7; D is possibly TRBD1 (5 bases). Trimming shortened V by 7 bases and J by 3 bases, and 13 bases separated the two germline ends. This CDR3 contains 13 residues. Per germline, CDR1 SNHLY and CDR2 FYNNEI. CDR3 region: CASTRDSIYEQYF. The CDR3 DNA is TGTGCCAGCACCAGAGACAGTATCTACGAGCAGTACTTC. Variable domain in full (rest from reference TRBV2 and TRBJ2-7): EPEVTQTPSHQVTQMGQEVILRCVPISNHLYFYWYRQILGQKVEFLVSFYNNEISEKSEIFDDQFSVERPDGSNFTLKIRSTKLEDSAMYFCASTRDSIYEQYFGPGTRLTVT.

This chain uses TRBV7-7 with TRBJ2-5, with 10 positions matching TRBD1. The CDR3 has 15 residues. The junction had 7 bases not matched to a gene; V was cut back by 5 bases and J by 4 bases. Per the germline V gene, CDR1 is SSHAT and CDR2 is FNYEAQ (reference sequence). Here the CDR3 DNA reads TGTGCCAGCAGCATTTCCGGGACAGGGGTAGAGACCCAGTACTTC. Residues: CASSISGTGVETQYF.

The V and J genes are TRBV11-2 and TRBJ2-4; 9 nucleotides line up with TRBD1. The CDR3 consists of 16 residues. Trimming removed 5 bases from V and 0 bases from J; junction bases left unmatched: 5. The germline gives CDR1 SGHAT, CDR2 FQNNGV. The DNA for the CDR3 is TGTGCCAGCAGCGGGGGGACAGGGAAAGCCAAAAACATTCAGTACTTC. It is translated as CASSGGTGKAKNIQYF.

The sample holds one count of this clone. An end of the junction differs from the germline gene, which may be a read error. This chain links TRBV2 with TRBJ2-7, with 9 nucleotides matching TRBD1. The length of the CDR3 is 13 residues. Per the germline V gene, CDR1 is SNHLY and CDR2 is FYNNEI. CDR3 sequence: CAGSRDRAYEQYF. DNA of the CDR3: TGTGCCGGCAGTCGGGACAGGGCCTACGAGCAGTACTTC.

In this sample, this clone turned up once. J is TRBJ2-7 and V is TRBV6-5, with 8 bases identical to TRBD2. Germline CDR1 MNHEY, CDR2 SVGAGI. V lost 6 bases to trimming and J lost 3 bases; unmatched junction nucleotides: 7. The CDR3 contains 14 residues. CDR3 coding DNA: TGTGCCAGCAGCTACGGGGGGGAAAACTACGAGCAGTACTTC. Translation: CASSYGGENYEQYF.

The chain links TRBV25-1 to TRBJ2-2, with D possibly matching TRBD1 (5 bases). V was cut by 7 bases and J by 2 bases, with 14 bases left in between. CDR3 length equals 15 residues. Germline CDR1 MGHDK, CDR2 SYGVNS. This chain's CDR3 is CASTHDRTNTGELFF. CDR3 DNA: TGTGCCAGCACCCATGACAGAACCAACACCGGGGAGCTGTTTTTT.

For this clone: Different DNA sequences within this sample yield the same CDR3. The chain recombines TRBV5-6 with TRBJ2-5; D tentatively fits TRBD1 or TRBD2 (5 bases each). The J call is doubtful: the DNA matches TRBJ2-7 better. CDR1 is SGHDT and CDR2 is YYEEEE in the germline V gene. This CDR3 is built from 14 residues. CDR3 region: CASSLVGGSYEQYF. The CDR3 DNA reads TGTGCCAGCAGCTTGGTTGGGGGCTCCTACGAGCAGTACTTC.

The chain recombines TRBV28 with TRBJ2-7, with D possibly matching TRBD1 (6 bases). The CDR3 consists of 16 residues. CDR1 and CDR2 (germline): MDHEN, SYDVKM. Trimming took 2 bases from V and 0 from J, leaving 14 bases between them. For the CDR3, the DNA is TGTGCCAGCAGTTTAGGGGGAGCAGGGGTCTCCTACGAGCAGTACTTC. Its protein product is CASSLGGAGVSYEQYF.

The chain employs TRBV19 and TRBJ2-3; D gene unclear. Germline CDR1 reads LNHDA; CDR2 reads SQIVND (reference sequence). The V end lost 6 bases, the J end lost 0 bases, and 7 bases lay between the germline ends. This CDR3 spans 13 amino acids. Here the CDR3 reads CASRRLSTDTQYF. DNA of the CDR3: TGTGCCAGTAGAAGGCTTAGCACAGATACGCAGTATTTT. Drawing the rest from reference TRBV19 and TRBJ2-3, the complete variable domain is DGGITQSPKYLFRKEGQNVTLSCEQNLNHDAMYWYRQDPGQGLRLIYYSQIVNDFQKGDIAEGYSVSREKKESFPLTVTSAQKNPTAFYLCASRRLSTDTQYFGPGTRLTVL.

This sequence joins TRBV11-2 and TRBJ1-1; maybe TRBD1 (6 bases). From germline, CDR1 is SGHAT and CDR2 FQNNGV. The CDR3 is 15 amino acids. V was pared by 4 bases and J by 4 bases, with 16 bases between. CDR3 amino acids: CASSSPNQGSTEAFF. CDR3 bases: TGTGCCAGCAGCTCTCCGAATCAGGGGTCCACTGAAGCTTTCTTT. The variable domain in full, with the rest retrieved from reference TRBV11-2 and TRBJ1-1, is EAGVAQSPRYKIIEKRQSVAFWCNPISGHATLYWYQQILGQGPKLLIQFQNNGVVDDSQLPKDRFSAERLKGVDSTLKIQPAKLEDSAVYLCASSSPNQGSTEAFFGQGTRLTVV.

Notes on this clone: Other DNA variants within this sample encode the same CDR3. The chain's CDR3 is CSVAGSSYEQYF. CDR3 nucleotides: TGCAGCGTTGCTGGCAGCTCCTACGAGCAGTACTTC. The V and J genes are TRBV29-1 and TRBJ2-7; no clear D gene. CDR1 is SQVTM, CDR2 ANQGSEA, per germline. This CDR3 is 12 amino acids long. V was pared by 4 bases and J by 0 bases, with 7 bases between.

This clone was detected a few times. The chain joins TRBV19 to TRBJ1-1; D perhaps matches TRBD1 (5 bases). The CDR3 is 14 amino acids. Per germline, CDR1 LNHDA and CDR2 SQIVND (reference sequence). V lost 7 bases, J lost 0 bases, and 12 bases lay in between. CDR3 residues: CASTGQPMNTEAFF. CDR3 DNA sequence: TGTGCCAGTACGGGGCAGCCCATGAACACTGAAGCTTTCTTT.

The V and J genes are TRBV28 and TRBJ1-2; 7 bases fit TRBD1. V gave up 1 base and J gave up 8 bases; unmatched junction bases: 4. The CDR3 sequence is 13 residues long. CDR1 and CDR2 from the germline V gene are MDHEN and SYDVKM. The CDR3: CASSLLYRGGYTF. The CDR3 bases are TGTGCCAGCAGTTTATTGTACAGGGGCGGCTACACCTTC.

The chain couples TRBV18 to TRBJ2-2; perhaps TRBD1 as D (6 bases). The CDR3 has 16 residues. V shed 5 bases and J shed 1 base, with 14 bases lying between them. Germline-derived CDR1 and CDR2 are KGHSH and LQKENI. DNA for the CDR3: TGTGCCAGCTCAGTTCGGGGACATTGGAACACCGGGGAGCTGTTTTTT. Translating it yields CASSVRGHWNTGELFF.

The chain carries TRBV27 and TRBJ1-1; D is unclear. This CDR3 comprises 13 residues. The germline V and J ends were trimmed by 2 bases and 3 bases, with 7 bases remaining between them. CDR1 is MNHEY and CDR2 is SMNVEV in the germline V gene (reference sequence). In DNA, the CDR3 is TGTGCCAGCAGTTTACTGGCAGACACTGAAGCTTTCTTT. Protein: CASSLLADTEAFF.

The rearrangement links TRBV5-1 to TRBJ2-5, with 9 bases identical to TRBD1. Germline lookup yields CDR1 SGHRS and CDR2 YFSETQ. CDR3 length: 15 residues. J gave up 2 bases and V 2 bases, and 4 bases lay outside the gene matches. The CDR3 nucleotides are TGCGCCAGCAGCTTCGGGACAGGGATACAAGAGACCCAGTACTTC. Translating it yields CASSFGTGIQETQYF.

The gene calls are TRBV7-9 and TRBJ2-7; 7 bases agree with TRBD1. CDR1 and CDR2 (germline): SEHNR, FQNEAQ (reference sequence). The length of the CDR3 is 14 residues. The J segment lost 0 bases and the V segment lost 3 bases, leaving 2 bases of the junction unmatched. CDR3 protein: CASSLRDSSYEQYF. The DNA of the CDR3 is TGTGCCAGCAGCTTGAGGGACAGCTCCTACGAGCAGTACTTC.

The chain combines TRBV10-3 with TRBJ1-5; weak D call: TRBD1 (6 bases). V was clipped by 10 bases and J by 0 bases, with 13 bases between them. This CDR3 comprises 14 residues. Looked up from germline, CDR1 is ENHRY and CDR2 is SYGVKD. CDR3 DNA: TGTGCCAGCGCGGGACAATATAGCAATCAGCCCCAGCATTTT. Amino acid sequence: CASAGQYSNQPQHF.